This T cell receptor (beta chain) emerged from a study of blood T cell repertoires in COVID-19. Study in general: Some COVID-19 samples were acute and others convalescent; all came from the United States, Italy and Spain.

In the authors' workflow: How many nucleated cells were present was estimated from reference gene primer amplification. Clones were sequenced by immunoSEQ multiplex PCR, and TCRdb holds only the in-frame ones, with some missing. The V and J calls and clone size come from that table; D and trimming were worked out from the DNA. The top ten clones hold 3.5% to 5% of a sample with about 260,000 clones, around 84% of them seen once. Germline CDR1 reads LGHDT; CDR2 reads YNNKEL (reference sequence). V was trimmed by 4 bases and J by 0 bases, leaving 9 bases between them. The CDR3 runs 15 residues. Sequences were obtained from peripheral blood. This TCR derives from a man aged 55 to 70 with acute or convalescent COVID-19. V usage is TRBV3-1 (or the pseudogene TRBV3-2) and J usage is TRBJ2-2; D ambiguous. The CDR3 protein is CASSPTQPNTGELFF. In DNA, the CDR3 is TGTGCCAGCAGCCCGACTCAGCCGAACACCGGGGAGCTGTTTTTT.